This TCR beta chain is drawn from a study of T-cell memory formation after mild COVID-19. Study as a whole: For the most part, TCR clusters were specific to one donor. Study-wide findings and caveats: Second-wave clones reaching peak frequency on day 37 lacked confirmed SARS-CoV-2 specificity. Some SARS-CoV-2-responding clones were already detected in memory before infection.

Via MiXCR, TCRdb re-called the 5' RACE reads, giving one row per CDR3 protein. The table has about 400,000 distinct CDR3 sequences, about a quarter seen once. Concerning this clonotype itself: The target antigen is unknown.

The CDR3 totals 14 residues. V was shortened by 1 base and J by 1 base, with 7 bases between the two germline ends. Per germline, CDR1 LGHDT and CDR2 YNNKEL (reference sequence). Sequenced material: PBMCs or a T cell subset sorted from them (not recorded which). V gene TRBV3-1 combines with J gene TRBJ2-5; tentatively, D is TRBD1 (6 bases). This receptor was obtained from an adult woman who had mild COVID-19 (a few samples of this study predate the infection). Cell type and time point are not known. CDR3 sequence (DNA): TGTGCCAGCAGCCAAGCGGACAGCCAAGAGACCCAGTACTTC. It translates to CASSQADSQETQYF.